Reported below is one TCR beta chain. Its antigen remains unknown. The CDR3 length is 16 residues. The germline V gene has CDR1 ENHRY and CDR2 SYGVKD. The V and J ends lost 4 bases and 7 bases respectively, with 22 bases between them. The naive CD8 fraction comprised CD45RO-negative cells positively selected for CCR7 and excluded terminally differentiated effector memory CD45RA+ cells. This sample was included in a study of shared clonotypes between healthy human individuals. General study findings and limits: Memory subsets generally showed smaller estimated richness than naive subsets did. It was observed that 5% to 6.5% of naive CD4 clonotypes were shared across several donors.

The method was immunoSEQ multiplex PCR; TCRdb's version includes in-frame clones alone and lacks a portion of them. The data hold some 2 million clones, with over 85% observed a single time. This clonotype originated in a man aged 18 to 29 in good health. This chain connects TRBV10-3 to TRBJ1-1; D gene unclear. Specimen: naive CD8+ T cells sorted from blood. CDR3 in amino acids: CAISATGGPVRIEAFF. In DNA, the CDR3 is TGTGCCATCAGTGCTACGGGAGGGCCAGTTAGGATTGAAGCTTTCTTT.